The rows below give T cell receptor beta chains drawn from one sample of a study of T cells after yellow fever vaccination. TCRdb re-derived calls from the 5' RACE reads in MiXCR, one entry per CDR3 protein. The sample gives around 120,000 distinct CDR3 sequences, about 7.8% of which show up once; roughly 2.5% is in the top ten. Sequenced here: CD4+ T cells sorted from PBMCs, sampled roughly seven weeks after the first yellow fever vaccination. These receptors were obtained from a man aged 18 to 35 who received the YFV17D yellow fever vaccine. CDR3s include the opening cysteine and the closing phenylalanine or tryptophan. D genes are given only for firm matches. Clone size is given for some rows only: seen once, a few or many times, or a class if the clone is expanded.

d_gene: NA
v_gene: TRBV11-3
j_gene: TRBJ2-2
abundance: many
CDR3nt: TGTGCCAGCAGCTGGGGCTCCAGCGGGGAGCTGTTTTTT
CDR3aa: CASSWGSSGELFF

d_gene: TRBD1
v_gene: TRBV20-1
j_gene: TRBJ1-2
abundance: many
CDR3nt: TGCAGTGCTAGACCACATGAGGGGGCTGGCTACACCTTC
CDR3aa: CSARPHEGAGYTF

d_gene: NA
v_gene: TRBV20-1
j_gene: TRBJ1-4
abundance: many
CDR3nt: TGCAGTGCTAGGGGCCGGGACGGTACCCTCCCAACTAATGAAAAACTGTTTTTT
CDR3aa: CSARGRDGTLPTNEKLFF

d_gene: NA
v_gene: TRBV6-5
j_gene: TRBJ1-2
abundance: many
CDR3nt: TGTGCCAGCAGTTACGGGAGGGGGGGGAATGGCTACACCTTC
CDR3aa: CASSYGRGGNGYTF

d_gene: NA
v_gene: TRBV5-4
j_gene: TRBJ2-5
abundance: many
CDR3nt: TGTGCCAGCAGCTTGGTTCGGGGATACCAAGAGACCCAGTACTTC
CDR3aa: CASSLVRGYQETQYF

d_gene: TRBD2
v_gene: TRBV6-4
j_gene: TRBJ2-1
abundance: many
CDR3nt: TGTGCCAGCAGTGATTTCCTAGCGGGGGGGCTGAATGAGCAGTTCTTC
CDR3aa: CASSDFLAGGLNEQFF

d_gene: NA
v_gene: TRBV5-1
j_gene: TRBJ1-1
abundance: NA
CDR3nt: TGCGCCAGCAGCTTGGCCTTGTCCGAGGGGCGCACTGAAGCTTTCTTT
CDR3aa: CASSLALSEGRTEAFF

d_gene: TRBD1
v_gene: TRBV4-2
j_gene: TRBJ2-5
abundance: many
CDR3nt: TGTGCCAGCAGCCTCAGCCACAGGGGTGGGGATCAAGAGACCCAGTACTTC
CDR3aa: CASSLSHRGGDQETQYF

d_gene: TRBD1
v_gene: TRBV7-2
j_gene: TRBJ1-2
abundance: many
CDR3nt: TGTGCCAGCAGCCTAAGGGACAGGGAAGGTGGAGGCTACACCTTC
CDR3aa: CASSLRDREGGGYTF

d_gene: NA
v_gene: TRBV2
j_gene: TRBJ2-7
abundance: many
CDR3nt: TGTGCCAGCAAGGACAGAGTGGGGGAGCAGTACTTC
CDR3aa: CASKDRVGEQYF

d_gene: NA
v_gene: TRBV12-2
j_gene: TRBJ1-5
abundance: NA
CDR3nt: TGTGCAAGTCGATGGGACAGGGGAAGGGATCAGCCCCAGCATTTT
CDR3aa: CASRWDRGRDQPQHF

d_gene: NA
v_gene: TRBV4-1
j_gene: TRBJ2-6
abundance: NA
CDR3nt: TGCGCCAGCAGCCAAGTCGACCTAGGATTCTCTGGGGCCAACGTCCTGACTTTC
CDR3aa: CASSQVDLGFSGANVLTF

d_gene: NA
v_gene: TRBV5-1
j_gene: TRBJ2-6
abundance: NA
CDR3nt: TGCGCCAGCAGCCCGGACCCCTCTGGGGCCAACGTCCTGACTTTC
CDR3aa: CASSPDPSGANVLTF

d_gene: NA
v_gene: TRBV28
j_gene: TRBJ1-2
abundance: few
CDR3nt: TGTGCCAGCGGGACGGACTATGGCTACACCTTC
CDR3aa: CASGTDYGYTF

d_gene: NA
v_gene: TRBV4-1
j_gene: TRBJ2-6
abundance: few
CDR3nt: TGCGCCAGCAGCCAAGGGGCAGGGGACGCCTCTGGGGCCAACGTCCTGACTTTC
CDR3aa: CASSQGAGDASGANVLTF

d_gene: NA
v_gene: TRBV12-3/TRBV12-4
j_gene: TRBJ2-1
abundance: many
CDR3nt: TGTGCCAGCAGTTTAGTCCGTTCCTCCTACAATGAGCAGTTCTTC
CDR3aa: CASSLVRSSYNEQFF

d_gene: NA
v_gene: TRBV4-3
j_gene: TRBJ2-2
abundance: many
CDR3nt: TGCGCCAGCAGCCAAGGACAGTCCACCGGGGAGCTGTTTTTT
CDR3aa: CASSQGQSTGELFF

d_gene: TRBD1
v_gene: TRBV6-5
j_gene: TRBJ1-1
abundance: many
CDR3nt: TGTGCCAGCAGCATACAGGGGGCTGGTGTGAACACTGAAGCTTTCTTT
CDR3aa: CASSIQGAGVNTEAFF

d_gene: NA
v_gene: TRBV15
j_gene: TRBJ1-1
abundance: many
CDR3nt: TGTGCCACCAGCAGAGGGGACCTAGCGGAGAACACTGAAGCTTTCTTT
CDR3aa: CATSRGDLAENTEAFF

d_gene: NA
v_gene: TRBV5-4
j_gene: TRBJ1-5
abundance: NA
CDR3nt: TGTGCCAGCAGCTCCAGCCTTAGCAATCAGCCCCAGCATTTT
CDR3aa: CASSSSLSNQPQHF

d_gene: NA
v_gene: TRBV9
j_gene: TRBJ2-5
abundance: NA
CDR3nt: TGTGCCAGCAGCGTAGCTGGAACAGGTGGGCAAGAGACCCAGTACTTC
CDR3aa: CASSVAGTGGQETQYF

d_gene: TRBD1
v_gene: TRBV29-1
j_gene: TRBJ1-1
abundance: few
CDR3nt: TGCAGCGTTAGTGACAGGGTTCGCACTGAAGCTTTCTTT
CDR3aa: CSVSDRVRTEAFF

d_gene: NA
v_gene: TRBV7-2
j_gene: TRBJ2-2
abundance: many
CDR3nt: TGTGCCAGCTCCCGGGAGGGGGCTTTGACCGGGGAGCTGTTTTTT
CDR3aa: CASSREGALTGELFF

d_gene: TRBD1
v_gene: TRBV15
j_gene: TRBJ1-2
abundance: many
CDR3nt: TGTGCCACCACCGGGGGACAGAACTATGGCTACACCTTC
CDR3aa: CATTGGQNYGYTF

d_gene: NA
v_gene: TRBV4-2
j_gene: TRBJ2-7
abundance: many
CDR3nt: TGTGCCAGCAGCCAAGCACCGGCTCTGGGTGAGCAGTACTTC
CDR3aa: CASSQAPALGEQYF

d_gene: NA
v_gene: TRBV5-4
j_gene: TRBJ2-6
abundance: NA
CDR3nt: TGTGCCAGCAGCTTGGTAGTTTCCCCCTGGGCCAACGTCCTGACTTTC
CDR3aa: CASSLVVSPWANVLTF

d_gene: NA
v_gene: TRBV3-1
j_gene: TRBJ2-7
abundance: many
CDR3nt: TGTGCCAGCAGCCCTACTCCGACAGGTATAAAGTACTTC
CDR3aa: CASSPTPTGIKYF

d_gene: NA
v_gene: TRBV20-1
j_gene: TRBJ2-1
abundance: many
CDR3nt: TGCAGTGCTAACCACCCTCAGTCCTACAATGAGCAGTTCTTC
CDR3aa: CSANHPQSYNEQFF

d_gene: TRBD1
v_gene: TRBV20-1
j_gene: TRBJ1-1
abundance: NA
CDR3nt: TGCAGTGCGCGGACAGGGGGACCGAAGACTGAAGCTTTCTTT
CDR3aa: CSARTGGPKTEAFF

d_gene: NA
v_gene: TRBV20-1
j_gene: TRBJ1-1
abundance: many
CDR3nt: TGCAGTGCTAGAGAAACAATTGGGGCTTTCTTT
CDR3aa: CSARETIGAFF

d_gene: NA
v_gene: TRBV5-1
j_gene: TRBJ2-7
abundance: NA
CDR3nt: TGCGCCAGCAGCTTTTCACAGGAAGAAGGGTACGAGCAGTACTTC
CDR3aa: CASSFSQEEGYEQYF

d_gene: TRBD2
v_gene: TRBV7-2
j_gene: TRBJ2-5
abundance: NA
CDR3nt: TGTGCCAGCAGCCTACAGCGGGGGGGGCAAGAGACCCAGTACTTC
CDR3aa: CASSLQRGGQETQYF

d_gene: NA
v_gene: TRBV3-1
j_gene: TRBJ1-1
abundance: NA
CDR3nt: TGTGCCAGCAGCTCCCCAGGGAACACTGAAGCTTTCTTT
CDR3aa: CASSSPGNTEAFF

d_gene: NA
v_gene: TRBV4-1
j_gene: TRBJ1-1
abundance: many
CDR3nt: TGCGCCAGCAGCCTAGGCAGACAGCGAAAAAACACTGAAGCTTTCTTT
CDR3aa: CASSLGRQRKNTEAFF

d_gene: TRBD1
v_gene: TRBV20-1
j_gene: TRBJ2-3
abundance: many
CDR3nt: TGCAGTGCTAGAGATCGGACAGGGCGAGATACGCAGTATTTT
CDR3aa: CSARDRTGRDTQYF

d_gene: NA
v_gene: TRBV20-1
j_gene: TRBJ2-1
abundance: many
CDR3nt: TGCAGTGCCCTATTTGGCCTTTACAATGAGCAGTTCTTC
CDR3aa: CSALFGLYNEQFF

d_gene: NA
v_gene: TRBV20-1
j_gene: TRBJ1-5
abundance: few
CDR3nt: TGCAGTGCTAGAAACGTTGATAGCAATCAGCCCCAGCATTTT
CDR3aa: CSARNVDSNQPQHF

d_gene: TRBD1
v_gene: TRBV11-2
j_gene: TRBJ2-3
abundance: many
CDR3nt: TGTGCCAGCAGCCATTCCGGGACAGGGACTTGGGGCACAGATACGCAGTATTTT
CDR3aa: CASSHSGTGTWGTDTQYF

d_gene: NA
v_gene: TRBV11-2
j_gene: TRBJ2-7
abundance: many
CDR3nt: TGTGCCAGCAGCTTAGATCAAATAGCCGAGCAGTACTTC
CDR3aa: CASSLDQIAEQYF

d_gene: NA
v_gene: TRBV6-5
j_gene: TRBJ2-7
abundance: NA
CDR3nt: TGTGCCAGCAGTTCGCCAGTAAATCGGTACGAGCAGTACTTC
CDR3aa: CASSSPVNRYEQYF